The present T cell receptor beta chain was sequenced within a study of OX40 agonist ivuxolimab in advanced cancers. Trimming took 3 bases from V and 4 from J, leaving 6 bases between them. This CDR3 contains 12 residues. CDR1 is SQVTM, CDR2 ANQGSEA, per germline. Clones were sequenced by immunoSEQ multiplex PCR, and TCRdb holds only the in-frame ones, with some missing. The sample yields fewer than 85,000 clones, about four fifths seen once. The source of this sequence is an adult with an advanced solid tumor such as melanoma, head and neck, liver or kidney cancer. J is TRBJ2-2 and V is TRBV29-1; possibly TRBD1 or TRBD2 for D (5 bases each). This specimen consisted of CD4+ or CD8+ T cells sorted from blood, obtained in a trial of the OX40 agonist ivuxolimab. The CDR3 DNA reads as TGCAGCGTTGATGGGGGCACCGGGGAGCTGTTTTTT. Its protein product is CSVDGGTGELFF.